This TCR beta chain stems from a study of early T cells in non-severe SARS-CoV-2 infection. Study conclusions and caveats: There was a bias toward anti-spike CD8 responses in VDJdb matching, which missed private and CD4 specificities.

Unique molecular identifiers tagged individual cDNA molecules. TCRdb reprocessed the 5' RACE reads with MiXCR, giving one entry per CDR3 protein. The sample contains 35,000 to 40,000 distinct CDR3 sequences, 5% to 6.5% of which appear only once. The CDR3 covers 15 residues. CDR1 and CDR2 (germline): DFQATT, SNEGSKA (reference sequence). V dropped 5 bases and J dropped 0; count of bases not matched to a gene: 7. In the case of this clonotype: Antigen unknown.

The receptor was isolated from an adult who was a healthcare worker with PCR-confirmed SARS-CoV-2 infection or an uninfected control (not recorded which). The sample was whole blood. The rearrangement uses TRBV20-1 and TRBJ2-1; 7 positions match TRBD1. The CDR3 DNA reads as TGCAGTGCTCAGAGGGGGCCTAGCTCCTACAATGAGCAGTTCTTC. Protein product: CSAQRGPSSYNEQFF.